Here is one T cell receptor beta chain with its context. The specificity of this receptor is unknown. Base qualities are not recorded, but no much larger clone differs from it by a single base. Using the deep immunoSEQ assay, multiplex PCR amplified TCR CDR3 regions from genomic DNA. For each cell subset, the extracted genomic DNA was distributed evenly across all wells of several immunoSEQ 96-well plates, and each plate served as one replicate. For sorted subsets, about 200 ng genomic DNA, equal to tens of thousands of T cell genomes, was loaded into each replicate PCR. Purified libraries were measured with a Qubit 3.0 fluorometer, size-checked on a Bioanalyzer 2100, and measured again with the KAPA Library Quantification kit. Every immunoSEQ 96-well plate was sequenced on a dedicated single-read 150-cycle Illumina NextSeq 550 flow cell. Under the source paper's analysis protocol: Because only junctional sequences without quality scores were contained in the immunoSEQ output, filtering matching that applied to full-length reads could not be performed. Sequences were annotated with PyIR, a Python wrapper for IgBLAST v1.9, using IMGT germline references to assign V/J genes and CDR3. Reads with weak V/J assignments (E-value above 1e-6), missing CDR3, stop codons, out-of-frame junctions, or ambiguous translated residues were removed. A V3J clonotype was defined by an identical inferred V gene, J gene, and CDR3 amino acid sequence. To compute the percentage overlap between repertoires, the number of shared unique clonotypes was divided by the size of the smaller repertoire. Richness of each repertoire was evaluated using RTK rarefaction, the Chao1 estimator, and Recon v2.1 estimates of unobserved clonotypes. Generation probabilities for all TCRbeta clonotypes obtained by the gDNA method from several donors were computed using OLGA. The source is immuneACCESS, and TCRdb retained only in-frame sequences with V and J called. Part of the clones is not carried over; for the studies checked, unresolved V genes explain less than half of this, and the remainder is unexplained. The V and J calls and clone size were taken over from that table, and D and trimming were inferred from the DNA. The sample table lists about 550,000 clones, nearly 97% of them with a count of one. The biggest ten clones account for 0.095% to 0.12% of the sample.

CD8 naive samples consisted of CD45RO-negative cells that were positively selected for CCR7, yielding a CD45RA+CCR7+ population without TemRA cells. The donors were healthy, HIV-negative adults with no recently reported acute infections or vaccinations. Every donor was a Caucasian adult living in Nashville, Tennessee, USA. After blood collection by leukapheresis, PBMCs were isolated using Ficoll-Histopaque density gradient centrifugation and then cryopreserved in the vapor phase of liquid nitrogen. Analytical flow cytometry was used to check the purity and quantity of every magnetically sorted T cell population. Each sorted fraction had its genomic DNA isolated and then quantified by UV absorbance on a Nanodrop 2000c. The entry originates in a study of shared clonotypes between healthy human individuals (dated by TCRdb to the early 2020s). Background for the entire study: Three men and a couple of women, aged 18 to 49 years, made up the cohort. Blood TCR repertoires of five healthy adults were deeply sequenced to estimate repertoire size and the extent of clonotype sharing between individuals. Libraries were prepared and TCR repertoires were sequenced by different laboratories using diverse techniques, in order to increase sequencing depth and limit assay-specific biases. Per donor, leukapheresis produced somewhere between about 0.8 and 9 billion PBMCs. For each donor, three plates each were used for CD4 naive and CD4 memory, two plates were used for CD8 naive, and one plate was used for CD8 memory. The investigation overall reported the following: Pairwise subsampling indicated that sequencing depth was expected to affect the degree of clonotype sharing among donors. Larger estimated clonotype richness was generally found for naive subsets than for memory subsets. Sharing across a few donors was observed for roughly 5% of naive CD4, 3% to 4% of naive CD8, about 2.5% of memory CD4, and roughly 0.4% of memory CD8 clonotypes. Sampling was restricted to blood, and TCR repertoires in tissues likely differ from the TCR repertoires found in blood. The genetic and exposure-history diversity represented was limited by the small number of donors. Clonotypes shared by all four sorted-subset donors showed higher generation probabilities than non-shared clonotypes. Incomplete sequencing was indicated by rarefaction of sorted-subset datasets, despite the large sequencing depth.

Including the terminal cysteine and phenylalanine, the CDR3 comprises 17 residues. The DNA shown is the 51-base CDR3, in frame from base 1. CDR1 and CDR2, per the germline V gene, are SGHTA and FQGTGA. Cut back by 2 bases and 0 bases, the V and J ends lie 15 bases apart. The receptor's source is a woman aged 30 to 39 in good health. Sample: naive CD8+ T cells sorted from blood. The cell subset or site label here, explained by the study, means: CD45RA+CCR7+. Recombination linked TRBV7-3 to TRBJ2-3; tentative D gene TRBD2, with 6 bases matching. The CDR3 is CASSLFGRDLSTDTQYF. DNA sequence: TGTGCCAGCAGCTTATTTGGGCGGGACCTAAGCACAGATACGCAGTATTTT.